The 14 T cell receptor beta chains below were found in one sample sequenced in a study of T cells after yellow fever vaccination. TCRdb re-derived calls from the 5' RACE reads in MiXCR, one entry per CDR3 protein. Of 400,000 to 450,000 distinct CDR3 sequences listed, roughly a sixth are singletons. The material was PBMCs, obtained before the yellow fever booster vaccination. These receptors all come from a young man who received the YFV17D yellow fever vaccine.

This clonotype turned up a few times. V usage is TRBV6-5 and J usage is TRBJ1-2; 7 positions match TRBD1. This CDR3 has 15 amino acids. V was pared by 6 bases and J by 0 bases, with 7 bases of the junction left unmatched. Looked up from germline, CDR1 is MNHEY and CDR2 is SVGAGI. Here the CDR3 reads CASSRDRAPNYGYTF. CDR3 in DNA: TGTGCCAGCAGCCGAGACAGGGCCCCTAACTATGGCTACACCTTC.

This clonotype was observed a handful of times. V gene TRBV7-2 combines with J gene TRBJ2-7; D is possibly TRBD1 or TRBD2 (5 bases each). The CDR3 length is 19 residues. Trimming removed 1 base from V and 3 bases from J, with 25 bases in between. The germline V gene encodes CDR1 SGHTA and CDR2 FQGNSA. The CDR3 loop reads CASSLVSPGPTRLRYEQYF. DNA for the CDR3: TGTGCCAGCAGCTTAGTGTCACCGGGACCCACAAGGCTCCGCTACGAGCAGTACTTC.

The chain employs TRBV20-1 and TRBJ1-1; no definite D call. V lost 3 bases and J lost 7, with 9 bases in between. Germline CDR1 reads DFQATT; CDR2 reads SNEGSKA (reference sequence). The CDR3 is made up of 11 amino acids. The CDR3 reads CSASFRNEAFF. CDR3 sequence (DNA): TGCAGTGCTAGTTTCAGGAATGAAGCTTTCTTT.

This clonotype was seen only a few times. V and J are TRBV20-1 and TRBJ2-3; the match to TRBD2 covers 8 bases. Trimming at V came to 3 bases and at J to 2 bases, leaving 10 bases not matched to a gene. The CDR3 is 16 amino acids. Germline assignment: CDR1 DFQATT and CDR2 SNEGSKA (reference sequence). The CDR3 sequence: CSASGGANMYTDTQYF. The CDR3 nucleotides are TGCAGTGCTAGCGGGGGGGCCAATATGTACACAGATACGCAGTATTTT.

The table lists this clonotype with a few counts. This chain connects TRBV7-9 to TRBJ2-3; 14 nucleotides match TRBD2. The germline V gene encodes CDR1 SEHNR and CDR2 FQNEAQ (reference sequence). V shed 5 bases and J 4 bases; nucleotides not matched to a gene: 8. The CDR3 sequence is 17 residues long. For the CDR3, the DNA is TGTGCCAGCAGCCTCCGACTAGCGGGGGGGCCTGCAGATACGCAGTATTTT. Translation gives CASSLRLAGGPADTQYF.

The rearrangement links TRBV14 to TRBJ2-1; D uncertain. V shed 5 bases and J shed 7 bases, with 18 bases lying between them. CDR1 and CDR2 (germline): SGHDN, FVKESK. This CDR3 has 15 amino acids. CDR3 sequence reads: CASSGVGNRWNEQFF. The CDR3 nucleotides are TGTGCCAGCAGCGGAGTTGGAAACCGGTGGAATGAGCAGTTCTTC.

This clonotype was seen only a few times. V is TRBV29-1 and J is TRBJ2-5, with D possibly matching TRBD2 (6 bases). The length of the CDR3 is 13 residues. With 2 bases removed from V and 5 bases from J, the gap between germline ends came to 12 bases. CDR1 SQVTM and CDR2 ANQGSEA come from the germline V gene. CDR3 loop: CSVERGVGETQYF. Here the CDR3 DNA reads TGCAGCGTTGAACGCGGGGTTGGGGAGACCCAGTACTTC. The complete variable domain, with remaining parts taken from reference TRBV29-1 and TRBJ2-5, reads SAVISQKPSRDICQRGTSLTIQCQVDSQVTMMFWYRQQPGQSLTLIATANQGSEATYESGFVIDKFPISRPNLTFSTLTVSNMSPEDSSIYLCSVERGVGETQYFGPGTRLLVL.

This rearrangement joins TRBV15 to TRBJ2-5; 9 bases fit TRBD2. Per the germline V gene, CDR1 is LNHNV and CDR2 is YYDKDF (reference sequence). This CDR3 is built from 16 residues. Trimming took 6 bases from V and 1 from J; bases not matched to a gene: 9. CDR3 protein: CATSLRSSGSQETQYF. CDR3 DNA sequence: TGTGCCACCAGTCTTAGGAGTAGCGGGAGCCAAGAGACCCAGTACTTC.

V gene TRBV12-3 or TRBV12-4 combines with J gene TRBJ2-7; possible D gene TRBD2, 5 bases. The CDR3 consists of 15 residues. V lost 2 bases and J lost 1, with 12 bases in between. CDR3 residues: CASSLLRTGSYEQYF. The DNA for the CDR3 is TGTGCCAGCAGTTTACTCCGCACGGGGTCCTACGAGCAGTACTTC.

The chain uses TRBV20-1 and TRBJ1-4; D may be TRBD1 (5 bases). From germline, CDR1 is DFQATT and CDR2 SNEGSKA (reference sequence). Deletions cut 6 bases from V and 5 bases from J, with 16 bases between. This CDR3 comprises 14 residues. The CDR3 sequence is CSAGDWRANEKLFF. The CDR3 coding sequence is TGCAGTGCGGGGGATTGGAGGGCCAATGAAAAACTGTTTTTT.

This chain links TRBV7-2 with TRBJ2-3; 8 positions agree with TRBD2. Per the germline V gene, CDR1 is SGHTA and CDR2 is FQGNSA. V was pared by 5 bases and J by 6 bases, with 13 bases of the junction left unmatched. The CDR3 sequence is 16 residues long. The CDR3 spells CASSPTSAGGRDTQYF. CDR3 nucleotides: TGTGCCAGCAGCCCAACTAGCGCGGGGGGCCGGGATACGCAGTATTTT.

V is TRBV5-5 and J is TRBJ1-1; 8 positions agree with TRBD1. J was trimmed by 5 bases and V by 1 base; bases with no gene match: 16. Germline CDR1 SGHKS, CDR2 YYEKEE (reference sequence). This CDR3 has 18 amino acids. The CDR3: CASSLSESTDRGLTEAFF. CDR3 nucleotide sequence: TGTGCCAGCAGCTTGTCAGAGAGCACCGACAGGGGTCTTACTGAAGCTTTCTTT.

In its sample, this clonotype was seen a few times. The rearrangement links TRBV7-2 to TRBJ2-3; a weak D match, TRBD2 (6 bases). V lost 4 bases to trimming and J lost 7 bases, with 15 bases between them. The CDR3 runs to 14 residues. The germline CDR1 and CDR2 sequences are SGHTA and FQGNSA. CDR3 sequence: CASSSRLASYTQYF. The CDR3 nucleotides read TGTGCCAGCAGCTCCCGGCTAGCGAGCTATACGCAGTATTTT.

This rearrangement joins TRBV7-2 to TRBJ2-5; 11 bases map to TRBD2. CDR1 and CDR2 (germline): SGHTA, FQGNSA. The CDR3 runs 17 residues. The junction had 14 bases not matched to a gene; V was cut back by 10 bases and J by 1 base. The CDR3 sequence is CATRGPPTSGTQETQYF. For the CDR3, the DNA is TGTGCCACCCGAGGGCCCCCGACTAGCGGGACCCAAGAGACCCAGTACTTC.